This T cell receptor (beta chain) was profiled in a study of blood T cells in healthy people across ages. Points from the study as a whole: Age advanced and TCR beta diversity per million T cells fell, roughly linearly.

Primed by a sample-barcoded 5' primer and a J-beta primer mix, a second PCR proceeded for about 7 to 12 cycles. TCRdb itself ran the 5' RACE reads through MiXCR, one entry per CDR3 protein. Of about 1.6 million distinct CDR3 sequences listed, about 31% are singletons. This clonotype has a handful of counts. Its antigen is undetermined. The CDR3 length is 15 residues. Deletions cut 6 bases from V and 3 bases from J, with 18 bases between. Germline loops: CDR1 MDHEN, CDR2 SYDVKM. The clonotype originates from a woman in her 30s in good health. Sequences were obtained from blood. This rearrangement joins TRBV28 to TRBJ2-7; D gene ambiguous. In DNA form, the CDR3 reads TGTGCCAGCAGCCAAGACCCCCAAGCCATCTACGAGCAGTACTTC. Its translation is CASSQDPQAIYEQYF.